The 26 T cell receptor beta chains below come from one sample, sequenced in a study of T cells in Graves' hyperthyroidism and ophthalmopathy. Authors of the study amplified TCR beta CDR3 regions from RNA transcripts. First-round RT-PCR with HTBI primers amplified the TCR CDR3 region. TCRdb redid the calling of the multiplex PCR reads with MiXCR, one entry per CDR3 protein. The table includes about 610,000 distinct CDR3 sequences, around 15% detected once. Sequencing was performed on blood. The receptors come from a woman aged 40 to 50 with Graves' ophthalmopathy.

This clonotype was found a few times. V usage is TRBV29-1 and J usage is TRBJ2-4; the match to TRBD1 covers 10 bases. Germline trimming cut 4 bases from V and 6 bases from J; bases unmatched to any gene: 9. Germline V CDR1 and CDR2: SQVTM, ANQGSEA. This CDR3 is 15 amino acids long. This CDR3 is CSVARPGQGTNIQYF. CDR3 nucleotides: TGCAGCGTTGCTCGACCGGGACAGGGGACAAACATTCAGTACTTC.

This clonotype was recorded many times. The chain recombines TRBV7-9 with TRBJ1-2; 9 bases agree with TRBD1. CDR3 length: 15 residues. CDR1 is SEHNR, CDR2 FQNEAQ, per germline (reference sequence). With V trimmed by 4 bases and J by 5 bases, 8 bases remained unmatched. The DNA for the CDR3 is TGTGCCAGCAGCTACGGACAGGGGCTGGCTTATGGCTACACCTTC. It yields the protein CASSYGQGLAYGYTF.

This clonotype was observed a few times. DNA for the CDR3: TGTGCCAGCTCACCACAGCGGGGGCAAGAGACCCAGTACTTC. It translates to CASSPQRGQETQYF. The chain joins TRBV18 to TRBJ2-5; the match to TRBD2 covers 8 bases. The V and J ends lost 1 base and 2 bases, in that order; junction bases with no gene match: 0. The germline V gene encodes CDR1 KGHSH and CDR2 LQKENI. There are 14 residues in the CDR3.

The table lists this clonotype with a few counts. This rearrangement joins TRBV3-1 to TRBJ2-3, with D perhaps assigned TRBD1 or TRBD2 (5 bases each). This CDR3 region has 13 residues. CDR1 and CDR2 from the germline V gene are LGHDT and YNNKEL (reference sequence). With 5 bases removed from V and 2 bases from J, the gap between germline ends came to 8 bases. CDR3 amino acids: CASSDGATDTQYF. The CDR3 nucleotides are TGTGCCAGCAGCGACGGGGCCACAGATACGCAGTATTTT.

This clonotype came up many times. This chain links TRBV14 with TRBJ1-1, with unresolved D. Germline-derived CDR1 and CDR2 are SGHDN and FVKESK. CDR3 length equals 13 residues. V gave up 4 bases and J gave up 4 bases, with 10 bases separating them. The CDR3 sequence is CASSPKPVTEAFF. The CDR3 region has the DNA TGTGCCAGCAGCCCTAAACCGGTCACTGAAGCTTTCTTT.

This clonotype was counted between two and nine times. Since a much larger clone is just one base distant, this may be a read error. This chain connects TRBV29-1 to TRBJ1-1, with 7 bases fitting TRBD1. The CDR3 covers 11 residues. Germline V gives CDR1 SQVTM, CDR2 ANQGSEA. The J segment lost 9 bases and the V segment lost 7 bases, leaving 8 bases of the junction unmatched. CDR3 region: CSAARDSKAFF. CDR3 DNA sequence: TGCAGCGCTGCCCGGGACAGCAAAGCTTTCTTT.

The chain uses TRBV28 and TRBJ1-5; D call uncertain. V was cut by 6 bases and J by 3 bases, with 18 bases left in between. The CDR3 loop spans 16 amino acids. The germline CDR1 and CDR2 sequences are MDHEN and SYDVKM. In DNA form, the CDR3 reads TGTGCCAGCAGACCCGTATCAGGACCCCTCAATCAGCCCCAGCATTTT. Residues: CASRPVSGPLNQPQHF.

V gene TRBV12-3 or TRBV12-4 combines with J gene TRBJ1-6; the match to TRBD1 covers 10 bases. This CDR3 is 14 amino acids long. With 5 bases clipped from V and 10 bases from J, the junction kept 5 bases outside the gene matches. CDR3 amino acids: CASSATGGGSPLHF. Written as DNA, the CDR3 is TGTGCCAGCAGTGCGACAGGGGGCGGCTCACCCCTCCACTTT.

This clonotype has a handful of counts. The rearrangement uses TRBV27 and TRBJ1-5; TRBD1 is a possible D gene (6 bases). The CDR3 length is 14 residues. V was cut by 10 bases and J by 4 bases, with 17 bases left in between. Germline CDR1 and CDR2: MNHEY and SMNVEV (reference sequence). The CDR3 DNA reads TGTGCCACCGCGGTTAGGGGGAATAATCAGCCCCAGCATTTT. Encoded protein: CATAVRGNNQPQHF.

This clonotype showed up many times. The chain employs TRBV5-1 and TRBJ2-7; possible D gene TRBD1, 6 bases. With 0 bases removed from V and 4 bases from J, the gap between germline ends came to 14 bases. The V gene's germline CDR1 is SGHRS and CDR2 YFSETQ. The CDR3 has 15 amino acids. CDR3 amino acids: CASSLDRAQGYEQYF. CDR3 DNA sequence: TGCGCCAGCAGCTTGGATAGGGCACAGGGATACGAGCAGTACTTC.

In its sample, this clonotype was seen many times. The CDR3: CASSDNLGDIQYF. As DNA, the CDR3 is TGTGCCAGCAGTGACAACCTCGGGGACATTCAGTACTTC. J is TRBJ2-4 and V is TRBV6-1, with D perhaps matching TRBD2 (5 bases). Germline-derived CDR1 and CDR2 are MNHNS and SASEGT. The CDR3 is 13 residues long. The germline V and J ends were trimmed by 3 bases and 8 bases, with 11 bases remaining between them.

This clonotype has ten or more counts. V usage is TRBV6-1 and J usage is TRBJ2-2; tentative D call: TRBD1 (5 bases). From germline, CDR1 is MNHNS and CDR2 SASEGT. This CDR3 is built from 14 residues. The ends were cut back, 4 bases at V and 8 bases at J, with 14 bases in the middle. Here the CDR3 reads CASSGRAQLGELFF. CDR3 nucleotides: TGTGCCAGCAGTGGCAGGGCCCAGCTAGGGGAGCTGTTTTTT.

This clonotype has just a few counts. This chain connects TRBV4-2 to TRBJ1-5; D gene ambiguous. V was shortened by 0 bases and J by 4 bases, with 10 bases between the two germline ends. The germline CDR1 and CDR2 sequences are LGHNA and YNFKEQ. The CDR3 extends over 15 amino acids. The CDR3: CASSQDQSANQPQHF. The CDR3 bases are TGTGCCAGCAGCCAAGATCAGTCAGCGAATCAGCCCCAGCATTTT.

This clonotype showed up just a few times. The chain is built from TRBV27 and TRBJ2-4, with D possibly being TRBD2 (6 bases). The germline V gene has CDR1 MNHEY and CDR2 SMNVEV (reference sequence). This CDR3 comprises 15 residues. V was cut by 6 bases and J by 3 bases, with 15 bases left in between. The CDR3 DNA sequence: TGTGCCAGCAGGTCTGGGGGAGCGGGCAAAAACATTCAGTACTTC. This translates into CASRSGGAGKNIQYF.

This clonotype was detected many times. The rearrangement links TRBV7-2 to TRBJ2-7; no firm D call. The CDR3 contains 13 residues. Germline V gene sequence: CDR1 SGHTA, CDR2 FQGNSA. Trimming cost V 0 bases and J 6 bases, with 9 bases left between them. Here the CDR3 reads CASSLALKGEQYF. In nucleotides, the CDR3 is TGTGCCAGCAGCTTAGCCTTAAAGGGCGAGCAGTACTTC.

The V call is TRBV11-2, the J call TRBJ1-3, with TRBD1 as a possible D gene (5 bases). V gave up 5 bases and J gave up 0 bases, with 14 bases separating them. The V gene's germline CDR1 is SGHAT and CDR2 FQNNGV. The length of the CDR3 is 16 residues. The CDR3 sequence: CASSTDTPYSGNTIYF. The CDR3 DNA reads as TGTGCCAGCAGCACGGACACGCCATACTCTGGAAACACCATATATTTT.

This clonotype was counted many times. This chain joins TRBV30 and TRBJ2-5; D is perhaps TRBD2 (6 bases). The V end lost 4 bases, the J end lost 3 bases, and 18 bases lay between the germline ends. Germline assignment: CDR1 GTSNPN and CDR2 SVGIG (reference sequence). The CDR3 extends over 15 amino acids. This CDR3 reads CAWISGTPTKETQYF. CDR3 coding DNA: TGTGCCTGGATTTCCGGGACTCCGACGAAAGAGACCCAGTACTTC. Using reference TRBV30 and TRBJ2-5 for the parts outside the CDR3, the full variable domain is SQTIHQWPATLVQPVGSPLSLECTVEGTSNPNLYWYRQAAGRGLQLLFYSVGIGQISSEVPQNLSASRPQDRQFILSSKKLLLSDSGFYLCAWISGTPTKETQYFGPGTRLLVL.

Many counts were recorded for this clonotype. The chain has TRBV6-2 or TRBV6-3 and TRBJ2-6; the D gene could be TRBD1 or TRBD2 (6 bases each). The germline gives CDR1 MNHEY, CDR2 SVGEGT. V lost 6 bases, J lost 1 base, and 13 bases lay in between. The CDR3 totals 16 residues. CDR3 DNA sequence: TGTGCCAGCAGGACTACAGGGAGGTCTGGGGCCAACGTCCTGACTTTC. Protein sequence: CASRTTGRSGANVLTF.

Concerning this clonotype itself: One base away lies a much larger clone, so this may be a sequencing read error. The V gene is TRBV19, the J gene TRBJ2-2, with D tentatively TRBD1 (6 bases). CDR3 size: 14 residues. Germline values: CDR1 LNHDA, CDR2 SQIVND (reference sequence). Here the CDR3 DNA reads TGTGGCAGTAGTACAGGGCCCGGGACCGGGGAGCTGTTTTTT. Its translation: CGSSTGPGTGELFF.

As concerns this clonotype: One base away lies a much larger clone, so this may be a sequencing read error. V usage is TRBV7-6 and J usage is TRBJ2-2; 7 nucleotides match TRBD1. Per germline, CDR1 SGHVS and CDR2 FNYEAQ. This CDR3 has 14 residues. The CDR3 loop reads CASSSGQITRELFF. The DNA of the CDR3 is TGTGCCAGCAGCTCGGGACAGATCACCCGGGAGCTGTTTTTT.

This clonotype was picked up a small number of times. J is TRBJ2-7 and V is TRBV6-2 or TRBV6-3; possibly TRBD2 for D (6 bases). Germline CDR1 reads MNHEY; CDR2 reads SVGEGT. CDR3 size: 15 residues. Trimming took 7 bases from V and 0 from J, leaving 16 bases between them. The CDR3 DNA reads TGTGCCAGCATTTCCATAGCGGAAGTCTCCTACGAGCAGTACTTC. Translating gives CASISIAEVSYEQYF.

Worth noting for this clonotype: A read error is possible here, since a much larger clone lies one base away. This chain links TRBV30 with TRBJ2-3; 11 nucleotides line up with TRBD1. This CDR3 region has 16 residues. CDR1 and CDR2 from the germline V gene are GTSNPN and SVGIG (reference sequence). With V trimmed by 7 bases and J by 3 bases, 12 bases remained unmatched. As DNA, the CDR3 is TGTGCCTCTGGACAGGGGGCCACAATAGGGACAGATACGCAGTATTTT. Protein sequence: CASGQGATIGTDTQYF.

This clonotype was detected ten times or more. CDR3 amino acids: CAWTSRGRSYGYTF. The DNA for the CDR3 is TGTGCCTGGACATCCAGGGGGCGTAGCTATGGCTACACCTTC. The chain recombines TRBV30 with TRBJ1-2; 8 bases are a match to TRBD1. Losses at the gene ends were 4 bases for V and 4 bases for J; bases not matched to a gene: 8. The CDR3 runs 14 residues. Germline V gene sequence: CDR1 GTSNPN, CDR2 SVGIG (reference sequence).

This clonotype was seen many times. V and J are TRBV7-2 and TRBJ2-7; 10 positions agree with TRBD1. The germline V gene has CDR1 SGHTA and CDR2 FQGNSA. The junction had 10 bases not matched to a gene; V was cut back by 6 bases and J by 2 bases. The CDR3 sequence is 16 residues long. CDR3 nucleotides: TGTGCCAGCAGGCACGTCCCCGGGACAGGGGCCTACGAGCAGTACTTC. This codes for CASRHVPGTGAYEQYF.

This clonotype has ten or more counts. V gene TRBV4-1 combines with J gene TRBJ2-5, with D possibly TRBD2 on 6 matching bases. This CDR3 has 16 amino acids. CDR1 and CDR2 from the germline V gene are MGHRA and YSYEKL. V lost 1 base and J 5 bases, leaving 17 bases between the germline ends. The CDR3 DNA is TGCGCCAGCAGCCAAGGAGGGACTCCCTTTGGGGAGACCCAGTACTTC. Translated, it gives CASSQGGTPFGETQYF.

This clonotype was detected only a few times. This sequence joins TRBV2 and TRBJ2-5, with D maybe TRBD1 (6 bases). The CDR3 is made up of 14 amino acids. V shed 2 bases and J shed 7 bases, with 14 bases lying between them. The germline gives CDR1 SNHLY, CDR2 FYNNEI. CDR3 sequence reads: CASSETVEGGTQYF. The DNA for the CDR3 is TGTGCCAGCAGTGAAACGGTGGAAGGGGGGACCCAGTACTTC.